This paragraph covers one T cell receptor beta chain sequence. Its antigen is undetermined. An Oncomine TCR Beta short-read assay was used to sequence the DNA from cultured CD4+ T cells. Genomic DNA was extracted from cultured CD4+ T cells. TCRdb re-called the PCR reads through MiXCR, storing one row per CDR3 protein. The sample holds 15,000 to 20,000 distinct CDR3 sequences, less than 40% seen once. This record comes from a study of vaccination and CD4 T cells after COVID-19. Study summary: Following dose two, a median 72 days (range 14 to 241) passed before post-vaccine samples were taken. Findings and limits, study-wide: Researchers report that 304 of 307 vaccine-specific clones in convalescent patients proved spike mono-reactive.

Treatment described: roughly nine-day PBMC culture with coronavirus spike peptide pools or control peptides (ViraFEST assay). Via ViraFEST, peptide pools expanded antigen-specific T cells before TCR sequencing. Germline loops: CDR1 SNHLY, CDR2 FYNNEI. The CDR3 is made up of 15 amino acids. V dropped 5 bases and J dropped 2; count of bases not matched to a gene: 4. This receptor was obtained from a human donor who received a COVID-19 vaccine. This chain joins TRBV2 and TRBJ2-7; 12 bases match TRBD2. The starting material was CD4+ T cells from blood, cultured in vitro, obtained before SARS-CoV-2 vaccination. The CDR3 reads CASSFPSGGAYEQYF. The DNA for the CDR3 is TGTGCCAGCAGTTTCCCTAGCGGGGGGGCCTACGAGCAGTACTTC.